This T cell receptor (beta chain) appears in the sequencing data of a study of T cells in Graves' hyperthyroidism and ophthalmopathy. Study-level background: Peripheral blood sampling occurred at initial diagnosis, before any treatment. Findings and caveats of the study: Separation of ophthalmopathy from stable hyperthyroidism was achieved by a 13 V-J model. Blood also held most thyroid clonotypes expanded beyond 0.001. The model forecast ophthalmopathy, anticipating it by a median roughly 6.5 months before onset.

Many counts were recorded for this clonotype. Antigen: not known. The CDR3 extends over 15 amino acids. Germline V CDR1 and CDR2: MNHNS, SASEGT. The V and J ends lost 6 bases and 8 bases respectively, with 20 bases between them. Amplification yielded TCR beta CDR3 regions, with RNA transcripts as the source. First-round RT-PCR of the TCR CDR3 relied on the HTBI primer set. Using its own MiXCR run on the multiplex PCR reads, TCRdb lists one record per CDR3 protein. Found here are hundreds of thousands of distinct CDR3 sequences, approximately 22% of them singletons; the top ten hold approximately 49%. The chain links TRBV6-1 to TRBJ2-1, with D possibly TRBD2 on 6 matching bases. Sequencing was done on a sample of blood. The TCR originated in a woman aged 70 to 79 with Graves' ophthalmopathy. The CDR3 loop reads CASSKGGGSGDEQFF. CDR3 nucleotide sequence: TGTGCCAGCAGCAAAGGTGGGGGTTCGGGAGATGAGCAGTTCTTC.